This T cell receptor beta chain derives from a study of blood T cells in healthy people across ages. General study points: It was found that TCR beta diversity correlated strongly with the percentage of naive T cells. Among T cells, TCR beta diversity per million cells dropped roughly linearly as age rose.

A second PCR, run for about 7 to 11 cycles, used a sample-barcoded 5' primer plus a J-beta primer mix. CDR3-containing paired-end reads numbering at least 2.5 million came from each sample. TCRdb re-called the 5' RACE reads with MiXCR, one entry per CDR3 protein. The sample lists more than 1,400,000 distinct CDR3 sequences; roughly 40% were seen once. Remarks on this clonotype: Its antigen is unknown.

Trimming pared 2 bases from V and 7 bases from J, leaving 17 bases between. The CDR3 spans 15 residues. Germline V CDR1 and CDR2: ENHRY, SYGVKD. Material: blood. The source is a woman aged 18 to 35 in good health. The chain joins TRBV10-3 to TRBJ1-2; D may be TRBD1 (6 bases). CDR3 sequence: CAISERGSGASGYTF. The DNA of the CDR3 is TGTGCCATCAGTGAGAGGGGGTCGGGGGCGAGTGGCTACACCTTC.